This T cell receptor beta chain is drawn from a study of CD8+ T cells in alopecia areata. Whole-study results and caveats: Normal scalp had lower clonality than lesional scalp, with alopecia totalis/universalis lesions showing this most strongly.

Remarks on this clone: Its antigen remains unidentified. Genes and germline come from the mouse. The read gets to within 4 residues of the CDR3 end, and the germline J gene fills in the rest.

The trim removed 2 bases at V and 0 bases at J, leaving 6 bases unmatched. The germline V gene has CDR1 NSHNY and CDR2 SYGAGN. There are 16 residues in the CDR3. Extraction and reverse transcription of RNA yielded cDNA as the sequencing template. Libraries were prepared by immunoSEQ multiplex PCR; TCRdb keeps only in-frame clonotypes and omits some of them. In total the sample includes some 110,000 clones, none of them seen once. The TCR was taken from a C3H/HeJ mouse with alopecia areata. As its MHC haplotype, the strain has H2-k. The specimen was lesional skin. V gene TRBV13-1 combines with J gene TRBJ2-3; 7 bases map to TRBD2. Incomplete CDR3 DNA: TGTGCCAGCAGTGAAACTGGGGCCCCTAGTGCAGAA. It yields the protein CASSETGAPSAE. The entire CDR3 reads CASSETGAPSAETLYF.